This TCR beta chain was recorded in a study of identical twins. 18 amino acids form the CDR3, both terminal residues included. Germline CDR1 SGHRS, CDR2 YFSETQ. TCRdb independently ran MiXCR on the 5' RACE reads; one entry per CDR3 protein. The sample shows 250,000 to 350,000 distinct CDR3 sequences, under 9% of them seen only once. There are a few counts of this clonotype. It is unclear where the CDR3 begins or ends on the DNA, so no DNA is shown, and the CDR3 is as TCRdb lists it. The sample also formed part of further work on yellow fever vaccine responses in identical twins.

Sequencing was done on a sample of memory (CD45RO+) T cells sorted from blood. The V call is TRBV5-1, the J call TRBJ1-3; TRBD1 is taken as the D call from the table, unchecked against the DNA. This TCR was recovered from a young woman in good health. The CDR3 reads CASSDPPTGGTWKHHIFF.